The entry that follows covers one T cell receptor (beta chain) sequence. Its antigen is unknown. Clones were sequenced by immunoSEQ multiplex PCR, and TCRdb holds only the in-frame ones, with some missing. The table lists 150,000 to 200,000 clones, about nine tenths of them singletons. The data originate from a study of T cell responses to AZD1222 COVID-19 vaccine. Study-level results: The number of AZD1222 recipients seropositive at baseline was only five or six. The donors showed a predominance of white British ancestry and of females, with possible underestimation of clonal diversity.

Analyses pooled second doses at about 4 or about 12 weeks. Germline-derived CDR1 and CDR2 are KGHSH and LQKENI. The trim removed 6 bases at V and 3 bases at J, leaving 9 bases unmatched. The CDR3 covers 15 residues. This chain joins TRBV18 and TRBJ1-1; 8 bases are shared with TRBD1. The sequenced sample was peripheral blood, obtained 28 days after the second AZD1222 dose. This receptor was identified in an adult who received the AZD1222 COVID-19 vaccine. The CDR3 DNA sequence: TGTGCCAGCTCCCCAGACAGGGGCGGGTACACTGAAGCTTTCTTT. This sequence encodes CASSPDRGGYTEAFF.